A selection of T cell receptor beta chains follows, all from one sample in a study of radiotherapy plus CTLA-4 blockade in lung cancer. TCRdb keeps only in-frame clones here, not all; method: immunoSEQ multiplex PCR. The sample includes about 87,000 clones, around 86% of them seen just once. The sequenced sample was peripheral blood, obtained from a patient treated with radiotherapy plus ipilimumab. Receptors were obtained from a human donor with non-small cell lung cancer that progressed on radiotherapy plus ipilimumab. The CDR3 runs from the conserved cysteine through the conserved F or W.

V	J	CDR3
TRBV19	TRBJ1-2	CASTPGQVNGYTF
TRBV5-1	TRBJ2-1	CASSVPPGGHEQFF
TRBV6-5	TRBJ2-2	CASSYRGGRFPGELFF
TRBV7-9	TRBJ2-3	CASSNPGQTDTQYF
TRBV19	TRBJ2-7	CASSAGPPGGYEQYF
TRBV28	TRBJ2-3	CASSPQMISTDTQYF
TRBV10-3	TRBJ1-4	CAISEPRVEKLFF
TRBV19	TRBJ1-2	CASDSAGSEGYTF
TRBV2	TRBJ2-1	CASRPRGLAGGNEQFF
TRBV6-5	TRBJ2-2	CASSYGGRAGELFF
TRBV11-1	TRBJ1-5	CASSFLTGDQPQHF
TRBV7-6	TRBJ2-1	CASSPLAGPQFF
TRBV27	TRBJ2-1	CASRTLGGDFNEQFF
TRBV14	TRBJ1-1	CASSQARGSSTEAFF
TRBV5-1	TRBJ2-7	CASSLGGNQEQYF
TRBV11-3	TRBJ2-1	CASSLENLAGGPGYNEQFF
TRBV21-1	TRBJ2-7	CASSKRGLRDRVYEQYF
TRBV9	TRBJ2-1	CASSAPPVRMSSYNEQFF
TRBV11-1	TRBJ1-2	CASSLGGTNYGYTF
TRBV27	TRBJ2-3	CASSSGGYRSSRTDTQYF
TRBV11-3	TRBJ2-7	CASSSFTHYEQYF
TRBV11-2	TRBJ2-5	CASSQRTSGRETQYF
TRBV6-1	TRBJ1-2	CASMSGQGIYGYTF
TRBV7-2	TRBJ2-3	CASSLVVAGDTQYF
TRBV4-3	TRBJ1-2	CASSQDLTGYGYTF
TRBV7-8	TRBJ2-6	CASSPQNTGANVLTF
TRBV14	TRBJ2-4	CASSRGVSGNIQYF
TRBV6-1	TRBJ2-5	CASSHDRKETQYF
TRBV5-4	TRBJ2-7	CASSMDSSYEQYF
TRBV4-3	TRBJ2-1	CASSRIAGGYNEQFF
TRBV7-8	TRBJ1-5	CASSQGSQPQHF
TRBV7-6	TRBJ2-7	CASSLAMPPYEQYF
TRBV29-1	TRBJ2-3	CSVSTGSFTDTQYF
TRBV4-1	TRBJ1-5	CASSQNWAGGDQPQHF
TRBV11-1	TRBJ2-7	CASSIQAGTGSYEQYF
TRBV7-7	TRBJ2-2	CASSPSPGLGGTGELFF
TRBV4-3	TRBJ2-7	CASSPMGSGAHYEQYF
TRBV7-2	TRBJ2-2	CASSPDREKLFF
TRBV27	TRBJ1-6	CASSLIQGYNSPLHF
TRBV19	TRBJ2-2	CASSLDRNTGELFF
TRBV10-2	TRBJ2-7	CASSEGAHFF
TRBV19	TRBJ1-2	CASSIRTGANYGYTF
TRBV6-5	TRBJ1-2	CASSSVGYYGYTF
TRBV29-1	TRBJ2-1	CSVEDLGSLGSYNEQFF
TRBV6-5	TRBJ1-6	CASLRGVGPNSPLHF
TRBV5-1	TRBJ2-2	CASSLQAGELFF
TRBV6-1	TRBJ2-7	CASREPLDRVHFTNYEQYF
TRBV2	TRBJ1-2	CASTLGRGFYGYTF
TRBV18	TRBJ1-4	CASSQDRNEKLFF
TRBV6-4	TRBJ2-5	CASSDSNRGQKDQMETQYF
TRBV4-2	TRBJ2-1	CASSQGSPGGLAGVLVYNEQFF
TRBV6-1	TRBJ2-1	CASSPPGQGSEQFF
TRBV10-2	TRBJ1-1	CASIGAGSTEAFF
TRBV29-1	TRBJ1-5	CSVTAGTSNQPQHF